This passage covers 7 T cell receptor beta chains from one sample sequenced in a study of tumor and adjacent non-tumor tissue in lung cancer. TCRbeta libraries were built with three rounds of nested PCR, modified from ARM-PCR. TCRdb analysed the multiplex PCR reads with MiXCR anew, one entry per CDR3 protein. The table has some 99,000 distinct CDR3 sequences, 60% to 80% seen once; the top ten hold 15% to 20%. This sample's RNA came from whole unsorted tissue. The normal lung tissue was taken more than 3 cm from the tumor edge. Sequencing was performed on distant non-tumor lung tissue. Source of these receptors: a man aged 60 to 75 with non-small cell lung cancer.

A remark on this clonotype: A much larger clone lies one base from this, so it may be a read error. CDR3 region: CANSLQGTDTQYF. CDR3 nucleotides: TGTGCCAACAGTTTACAGGGCACAGATACGCAGTATTTT. The genes are TRBV12-3 or TRBV12-4 and TRBJ2-3; a weak D match, TRBD1 (5 bases). The CDR3 sequence is 13 residues long.

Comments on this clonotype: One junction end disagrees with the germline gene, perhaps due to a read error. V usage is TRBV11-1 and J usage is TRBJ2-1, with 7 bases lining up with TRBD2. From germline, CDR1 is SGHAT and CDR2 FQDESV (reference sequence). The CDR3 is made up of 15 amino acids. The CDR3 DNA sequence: TGTGCGAGCAGCTTGACGGGAGGATCCTACGATGAGCAGTTCTTC. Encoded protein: CASSLTGGSYDEQFF.

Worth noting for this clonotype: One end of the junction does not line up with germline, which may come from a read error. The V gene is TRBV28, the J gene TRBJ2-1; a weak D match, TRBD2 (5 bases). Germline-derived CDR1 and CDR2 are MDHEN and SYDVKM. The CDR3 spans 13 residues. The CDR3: CASSLAGYSEQFF. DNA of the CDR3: TGTGCCAGCAGTTTAGCGGGCTACAGTGAGCAGTTTTTC.

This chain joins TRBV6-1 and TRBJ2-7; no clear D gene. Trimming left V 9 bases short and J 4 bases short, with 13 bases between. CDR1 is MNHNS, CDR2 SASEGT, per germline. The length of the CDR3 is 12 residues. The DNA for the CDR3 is TGTGCCAGTAGTAGGATAGATTACGAGCAGTACTTC. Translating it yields CASSRIDYEQYF.

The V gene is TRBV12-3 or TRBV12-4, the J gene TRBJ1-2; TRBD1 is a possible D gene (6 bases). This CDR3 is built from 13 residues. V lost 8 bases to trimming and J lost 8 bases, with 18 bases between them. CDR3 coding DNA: TGTGCCAGCGCTTTTGCAGGGGCGACGGGCTACACCTTC. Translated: CASAFAGATGYTF.

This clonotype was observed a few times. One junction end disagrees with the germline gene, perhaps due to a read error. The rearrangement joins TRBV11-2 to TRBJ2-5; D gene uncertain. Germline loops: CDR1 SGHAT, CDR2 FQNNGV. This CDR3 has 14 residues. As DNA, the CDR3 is TGTGCCAGCAGCTGGGAAAGTTTTTCAGAGACCCTGTACTTC. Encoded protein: CASSWESFSETLYF.

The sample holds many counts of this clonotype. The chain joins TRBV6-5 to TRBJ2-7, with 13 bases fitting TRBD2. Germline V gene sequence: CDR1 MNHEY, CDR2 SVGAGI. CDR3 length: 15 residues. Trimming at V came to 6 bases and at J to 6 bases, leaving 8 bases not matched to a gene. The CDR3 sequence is CASRPGLAGFAEQYF. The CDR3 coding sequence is TGTGCCAGCAGACCGGGACTAGCGGGATTCGCCGAGCAGTACTTC.